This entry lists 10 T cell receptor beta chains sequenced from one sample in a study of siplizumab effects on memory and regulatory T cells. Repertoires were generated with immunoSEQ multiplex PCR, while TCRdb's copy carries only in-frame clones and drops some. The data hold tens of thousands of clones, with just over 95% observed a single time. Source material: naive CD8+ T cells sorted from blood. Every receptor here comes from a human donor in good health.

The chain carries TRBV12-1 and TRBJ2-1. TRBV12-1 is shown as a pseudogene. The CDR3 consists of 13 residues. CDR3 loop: CASPDRVYNEQFF. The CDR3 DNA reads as TGTGCCAGCCCGGATAGGGTTTACAATGAGCAGTTCTTC.

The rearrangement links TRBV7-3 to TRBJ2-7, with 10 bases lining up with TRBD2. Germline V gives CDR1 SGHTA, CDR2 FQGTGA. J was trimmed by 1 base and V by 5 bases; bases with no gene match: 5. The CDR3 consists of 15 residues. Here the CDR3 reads CASSPLAGVSYEQYF. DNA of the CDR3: TGTGCCAGCAGCCCCCTAGCGGGAGTATCCTACGAGCAGTACTTC.

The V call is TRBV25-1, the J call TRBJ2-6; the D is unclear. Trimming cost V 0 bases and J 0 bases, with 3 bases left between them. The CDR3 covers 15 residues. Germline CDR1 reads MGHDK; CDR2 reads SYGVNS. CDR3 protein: CASSEYPSGANVLTF. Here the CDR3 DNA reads TGTGCCAGCAGTGAATACCCCTCTGGGGCCAACGTCCTGACTTTC.

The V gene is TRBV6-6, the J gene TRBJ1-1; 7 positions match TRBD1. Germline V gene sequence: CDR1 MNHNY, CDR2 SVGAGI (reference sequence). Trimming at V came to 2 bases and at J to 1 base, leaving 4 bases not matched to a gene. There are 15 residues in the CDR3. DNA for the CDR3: TGTGCCAGCAGTTACCACAGGGGTAGGAACACTGAAGCTTTCTTT. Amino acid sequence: CASSYHRGRNTEAFF.

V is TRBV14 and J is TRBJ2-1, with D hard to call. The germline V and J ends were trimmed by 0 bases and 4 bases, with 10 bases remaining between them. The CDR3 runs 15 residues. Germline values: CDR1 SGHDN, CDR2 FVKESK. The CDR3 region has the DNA TGTGCCAGCAGCCAAGATGGGTCCCTTTACAATGAGCAGTTCTTC. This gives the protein CASSQDGSLYNEQFF.

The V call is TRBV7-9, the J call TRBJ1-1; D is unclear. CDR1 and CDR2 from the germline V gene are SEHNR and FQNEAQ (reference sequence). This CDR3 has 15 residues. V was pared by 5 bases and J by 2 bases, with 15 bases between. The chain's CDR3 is CASSASRPSNTEAFF. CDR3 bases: TGTGCCAGCAGCGCGTCTAGACCCTCAAACACTGAAGCTTTCTTT.

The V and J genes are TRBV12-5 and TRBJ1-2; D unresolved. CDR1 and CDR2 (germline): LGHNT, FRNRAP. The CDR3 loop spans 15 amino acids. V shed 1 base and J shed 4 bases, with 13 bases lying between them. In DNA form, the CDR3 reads TGTGCTAGTGGTTTGGCTACATCGGGCTTCTATGGCTACACCTTC. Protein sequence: CASGLATSGFYGYTF.

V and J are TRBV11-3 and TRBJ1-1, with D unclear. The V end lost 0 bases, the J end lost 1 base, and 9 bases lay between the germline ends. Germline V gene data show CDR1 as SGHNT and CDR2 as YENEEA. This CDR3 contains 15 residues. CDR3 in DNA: TGTGCCAGCAGCTTAGATCATCGAGAGAACACTGAAGCTTTCTTT. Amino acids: CASSLDHRENTEAFF.

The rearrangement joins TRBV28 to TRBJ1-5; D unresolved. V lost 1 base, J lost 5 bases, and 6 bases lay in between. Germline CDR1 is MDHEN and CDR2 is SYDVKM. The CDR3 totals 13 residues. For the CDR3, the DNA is TGTGCCAGCAGTTTATCTTGGGATCAGCCCCAGCATTTT. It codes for CASSLSWDQPQHF.

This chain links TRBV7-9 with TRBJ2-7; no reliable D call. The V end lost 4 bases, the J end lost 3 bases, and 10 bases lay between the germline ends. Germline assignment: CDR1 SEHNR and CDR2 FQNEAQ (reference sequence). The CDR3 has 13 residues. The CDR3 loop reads CASSSLYDYEQYF. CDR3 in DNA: TGTGCCAGCAGCTCCCTATACGACTACGAGCAGTACTTC.